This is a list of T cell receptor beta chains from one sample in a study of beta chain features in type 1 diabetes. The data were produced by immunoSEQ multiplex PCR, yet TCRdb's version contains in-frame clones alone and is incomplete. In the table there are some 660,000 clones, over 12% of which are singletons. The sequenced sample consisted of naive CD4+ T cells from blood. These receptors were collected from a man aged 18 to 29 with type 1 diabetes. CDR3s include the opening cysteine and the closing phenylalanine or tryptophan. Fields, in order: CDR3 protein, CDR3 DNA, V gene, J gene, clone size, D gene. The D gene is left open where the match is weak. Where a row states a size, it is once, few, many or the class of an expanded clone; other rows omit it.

cdr3_aa: CAWSATGTVNEQFF
cdr3_nt: TGTGCCTGGAGTGCCACCGGGACAGTTAATGAGCAGTTCTTC
v_call: TRBV30
j_call: TRBJ2-1
clone_size: NA
d_call: TRBD1

cdr3_aa: CASSVTSGTDTQYF
cdr3_nt: TGTGCCAGCTCGGTGACTAGCGGGACAGATACGCAGTATTTT
v_call: TRBV9
j_call: TRBJ2-3
clone_size: few
d_call: TRBD2

cdr3_aa: CASSPPGQDGTDTQYF
cdr3_nt: TGTGCCAGCTCACCACCGGGACAGGATGGCACAGATACGCAGTATTTT
v_call: TRBV18
j_call: TRBJ2-3
clone_size: few
d_call: TRBD1

cdr3_aa: CASSELAGAYNEQFF
cdr3_nt: TGTGCCAGCAGTGAACTTGCGGGAGCTTACAATGAGCAGTTCTTC
v_call: TRBV25-1
j_call: TRBJ2-1
clone_size: few
d_call: TRBD2

cdr3_aa: CASSRRQGDSGNTIYF
cdr3_nt: TGTGCCAGCAGCCGACGACAGGGTGACTCTGGAAACACCATATATTTT
v_call: TRBV7-6
j_call: TRBJ1-3
clone_size: few
d_call: TRBD1

cdr3_aa: CASSFSSGSTKNIQYF
cdr3_nt: TGTGCCAGCAGCTTTTCTAGCGGGAGCACCAAAAACATTCAGTACTTC
v_call: TRBV7-2
j_call: TRBJ2-4
clone_size: NA
d_call: TRBD2

cdr3_aa: CASSTGQEGNIQYF
cdr3_nt: TGTGCCAGCAGTACGGGGCAAGAGGGAAACATTCAGTACTTC
v_call: TRBV6-1
j_call: TRBJ2-4
clone_size: few
d_call: NA

cdr3_aa: CASSSRGTGAYEQYF
cdr3_nt: TGTGCCAGCAGCTCCCGGGGGACAGGGGCCTACGAGCAGTACTTC
v_call: TRBV14
j_call: TRBJ2-7
clone_size: few
d_call: TRBD1

cdr3_aa: CASSLGLGDTQYF
cdr3_nt: TGTGCCAGCAGCCTCGGCCTGGGGGATACGCAGTATTTT
v_call: TRBV7-2
j_call: TRBJ2-3
clone_size: NA
d_call: NA

cdr3_aa: CASSPGALPNSPLHF
cdr3_nt: TGTGCCAGCAGCCCGGGGGCTTTACCTAATTCACCCCTCCACTTT
v_call: TRBV7-3
j_call: TRBJ1-6
clone_size: NA
d_call: NA

cdr3_aa: CASRISISQGHRPQHF
cdr3_nt: TGTGCAAGTCGGATCTCAATTTCTCAGGGACACCGCCCCCAGCATTTT
v_call: TRBV12-2
j_call: TRBJ1-5
clone_size: NA
d_call: NA

cdr3_aa: CASSQDTWGTKSPYEQYF
cdr3_nt: TGTGCCAGCAGCCAAGATACCTGGGGGACTAAATCCCCCTACGAGCAGTACTTC
v_call: TRBV4-2
j_call: TRBJ2-7
clone_size: NA
d_call: TRBD2

cdr3_aa: CASSRGQYEQFF
cdr3_nt: TGTGCCAGCAGCCGAGGGCAATATGAGCAGTTCTTC
v_call: TRBV7-2
j_call: TRBJ2-1
clone_size: few
d_call: NA

cdr3_aa: CASSQWGARQPQHF
cdr3_nt: TGTGCCAGCAGCCAGTGGGGGGCAAGACAGCCCCAGCATTTT
v_call: TRBV5-4
j_call: TRBJ1-5
clone_size: NA
d_call: NA

cdr3_aa: CASSSGTSRIDEQYF
cdr3_nt: TGTGCCAGCAGCTCCGGGACCTCCAGAATTGACGAGCAGTACTTC
v_call: TRBV7-9
j_call: TRBJ2-7
clone_size: few
d_call: NA